This T cell receptor beta chain was identified in a study of T cells after somatic rescue of genetic block. The CDR3 covers 12 residues. Germline CDR1 is SGHTA and CDR2 is FQGNSA. The ends were cut back, 5 bases at V and 5 bases at J, with 9 bases in the middle. The protocol was immunoSEQ multiplex PCR, while the TCRdb copy is restricted to in-frame clones and leaves out a portion. The sample holds over 95,000 clones, about 90% seen once. This clonotype was sampled from a woman aged 18 to 35. The genes are TRBV7-2 and TRBJ1-2; no clear D gene. Sequences were obtained from peripheral blood mononuclear cells (PBMCs). For the CDR3, the DNA is TGTGCCAGCAGCGTGGGTTCTTATGGCTACACCTTC. This gives the protein CASSVGSYGYTF. Drawing the rest from reference TRBV7-2 and TRBJ1-2, the complete variable domain is GAGVSQSPSNKVTEKGKDVELRCDPISGHTALYWYRQSLGQGLEFLIYFQGNSAPDKSGLPSDRFSAERTGGSVSTLTIQRTQQEDSAVYLCASSVGSYGYTFGSGTRLTVV.